This T cell receptor (beta chain) was retrieved from a study of technical replicates of blood from a handful of donors. Clones were read by immunoSEQ multiplex PCR, and TCRdb kept only the in-frame ones, dropping some. This sample yields 50,000 to 65,000 clones, of which nearly 95% are seen a single time; about 4.5% belongs to the top ten. CDR1 is MNHEY and CDR2 is SVGAGI in the germline V gene. V dropped 0 bases and J dropped 3 bases, with 8 bases sitting between them. CDR3 size: 14 residues. The TCR sequence derives from a human donor in good health. Some clones in this sample may be carry-over from other donors' samples. This rearrangement joins TRBV6-5 to TRBJ2-5; the D is unclear. Sequenced: PBMCs. The CDR3: CASSYSQTKETQYF. Here the CDR3 DNA reads TGTGCCAGCAGTTACTCACAGACGAAAGAGACCCAGTACTTC.